The clone carrying this TCR beta chain was observed at least ten times. As yet, its antigen is unknown. Trimming left V 4 bases short and J 0 bases short, with 10 bases between. CDR1 is LGHNA, CDR2 YNFKEQ, per germline. The CDR3 runs 16 residues. These data come from a study of CD8 T cells in ankylosing spondylitis. Study results and limitations: Past studies reported some motif variants in reactive arthritis synovial fluid and blood. Ankylosing spondylitis blood appeared to carry a characteristic TCR beta motif of roughly eight highly homologous variants. Those disease-linked clones were CD8+; they were also relatively rare in peripheral blood.

Each CDR3 protein gets one entry after TCRdb re-called the 5' RACE reads with MiXCR. The sample includes approximately 520,000 distinct CDR3 sequences, about 5.7% of them seen just once. Sequencing used blood, either unsorted or a sorted T cell fraction (not recorded which). This clonotype originated in a male donor with ankylosing spondylitis. This chain joins TRBV4-2 and TRBJ1-6, with D maybe TRBD1 (6 bases). The CDR3 protein is CASSPTGSSYNSPLHF. Written as DNA, the CDR3 is TGTGCCAGCAGCCCGACAGGCAGCTCCTATAATTCACCCCTCCACTTT.